Below are 10 T cell receptor beta chains sequenced from a single sample in a study of T cell responses to AZD1222 COVID-19 vaccine. Method: immunoSEQ multiplex PCR; TCRdb's copy keeps in-frame clones and lacks some. The sample holds under 95,000 clones, about 90% seen once. Specimen: peripheral blood, collected 28 days after the second AZD1222 dose. Receptors originate from an adult who received the AZD1222 COVID-19 vaccine.

The rearrangement joins TRBV4-1 to TRBJ1-2; TRBD1 matches at 7 bases. The CDR3 length is 17 residues. J lost 0 bases, V lost 0 bases, and 7 bases had no gene match. Germline CDR1 MGHRA, CDR2 YSYEKL. The CDR3 sequence: CASSQDATGEPNYGYTF. In DNA, the CDR3 is TGCGCCAGCAGCCAAGATGCCACAGGGGAACCTAACTATGGCTACACCTTC.

This chain links TRBV30 with TRBJ2-1, with D perhaps TRBD2 (6 bases). Trimming removed 4 bases from V and 10 bases from J, with 20 bases in between. CDR3 size: 14 residues. Looked up from germline, CDR1 is GTSNPN and CDR2 is SVGIG (reference sequence). The CDR3 spells CAWNGGVSWLEQFF. The CDR3 nucleotides are TGTGCCTGGAACGGGGGTGTGAGTTGGTTGGAGCAGTTCTTC.

J is TRBJ1-5 and V is TRBV4-2, with D unresolved. CDR1 and CDR2 (germline): LGHNA, YNFKEQ. The V gene lost 2 bases and the J gene lost 6 bases, with 8 bases spanning the gap. CDR3 length equals 13 residues. The CDR3 here is CASSQYIGQPQHF. DNA for the CDR3: TGTGCCAGCAGCCAATATATCGGTCAGCCCCAGCATTTT.

The rearrangement uses TRBV12-3 or TRBV12-4 and TRBJ1-1; D is uncertain. Trimming pared 0 bases from V and 7 bases from J, leaving 9 bases between. The CDR3 sequence is 13 residues long. The chain's CDR3 is CASSLAGGFEAFF. The CDR3 DNA reads as TGTGCCAGCAGTTTAGCGGGCGGTTTTGAAGCTTTCTTT.

Written as DNA, the CDR3 is TGTGCCAGCAGCTTACTAGCGCGGAAGGACAGGGGCCCCTATGGCTACACCTTC. Translated: CASSLLARKDRGPYGYTF. The V call is TRBV7-6, the J call TRBJ1-2; 9 nucleotides agree with TRBD1. The CDR3 is 18 amino acids. V shed 2 bases and J 4 bases; nucleotides not matched to a gene: 14. Germline CDR1 SGHVS, CDR2 FNYEAQ.

The genes are TRBV28 and TRBJ2-2; either TRBD1 or TRBD2 may supply D (5 bases each). V lost 7 bases and J 1 base, leaving 19 bases between the germline ends. The CDR3 totals 17 residues. Germline CDR1 is MDHEN and CDR2 is SYDVKM. The CDR3 here is CASTGTDGHRNTGELFF. The CDR3, as DNA: TGTGCCAGCACCGGGACCGACGGACACCGGAACACCGGGGAGCTGTTTTTT.

The rearrangement uses TRBV3-1 (or the pseudogene TRBV3-2) and TRBJ2-1, with 8 nucleotides matching TRBD1. In germline, CDR1 is LGHDT, CDR2 YNNKEL (reference sequence). This CDR3 is built from 14 residues. V dropped 4 bases and J dropped 4; count of bases not matched to a gene: 3. CDR3 nucleotide sequence: TGTGCCAGCAGCCGGGGGACAGGATACAATGAGCAGTTCTTC. Translation gives CASSRGTGYNEQFF.

The rearrangement uses TRBV19 and TRBJ2-2; the D gene is possibly TRBD1 (6 bases). The CDR3 extends over 14 amino acids. Trimming removed 3 bases at V and 3 bases at J, with 8 bases between. Germline loops: CDR1 LNHDA, CDR2 SQIVND (reference sequence). The CDR3 loop is CASSMRGYTGELFF. The CDR3, as DNA: TGTGCCAGTAGTATGAGGGGGTACACCGGGGAGCTGTTTTTT. The full variable domain, with the rest looked up from reference TRBV19 and TRBJ2-2, is DGGITQSPKYLFRKEGQNVTLSCEQNLNHDAMYWYRQDPGQGLRLIYYSQIVNDFQKGDIAEGYSVSREKKESFPLTVTSAQKNPTAFYLCASSMRGYTGELFFGEGSRLTVL.

This clone was counted a single time. CDR3 DNA sequence: TGTGCCAGCAGCTACTACAGGGCTGGAAACACCATATATTTT. It specifies CASSYYRAGNTIYF. This chain links TRBV5-6 with TRBJ1-3; a possible D gene is TRBD1 (6 bases). V dropped 3 bases and J dropped 2 bases, with 9 bases sitting between them. CDR1 is SGHDT, CDR2 YYEEEE, per germline. The CDR3 consists of 14 residues.

This clone was counted once. The chain uses TRBV4-2 and TRBJ2-7; possible D gene TRBD1, 5 bases. This CDR3 is built from 14 residues. Germline loops: CDR1 LGHNA, CDR2 YNFKEQ. The ends were cut back, 1 base at V and 2 bases at J, with 9 bases in the middle. This CDR3 reads CASSQAPQAYEQYF. The CDR3 DNA reads TGTGCCAGCAGCCAAGCCCCACAGGCCTACGAGCAGTACTTC.